This entry is about one T cell receptor (beta chain). The antigen is not known. These data come from a study of cytomegalovirus exposure and HLA in healthy donors. Study-wide context: The approximately 130 validation repertoires matched the approximately 670 first-cohort repertoires in platform, a later analysis reported. Study-level findings and limits: A subsequent analysis found that TCR clusters from the first cohort also tended to co-occur in the 90 to 150 validation repertoires, with roughly 95% of cluster scores above 0. Whilst most TCR sequences proved rare, a subset of public TCRs occurred across many donors. A few CMV-associated chains proved CMV antigen-specific in vitro.

The length of the CDR3 is 13 residues. Germline CDR1 SGHVS, CDR2 FQNEAQ. The trim removed 0 bases at V and 15 bases at J, leaving 9 bases unmatched. TCRdb's table, derived via immunoSEQ multiplex PCR, lists solely in-frame clones and lacks some. The table records around 130,000 clones, about 84% of them present only once. The sequencing sample was made of PBMCs. The chain uses TRBV7-8 and TRBJ2-3; 7 bases line up with TRBD2. The sequence came from a woman aged 30 to 39 in good health and CMV-seronegative. The CDR3 DNA follows: TGTGCCAGCAGCTTAGCCGGCAGTGGGGGGGTCTATTTT. Translated: CASSLAGSGGVYF.